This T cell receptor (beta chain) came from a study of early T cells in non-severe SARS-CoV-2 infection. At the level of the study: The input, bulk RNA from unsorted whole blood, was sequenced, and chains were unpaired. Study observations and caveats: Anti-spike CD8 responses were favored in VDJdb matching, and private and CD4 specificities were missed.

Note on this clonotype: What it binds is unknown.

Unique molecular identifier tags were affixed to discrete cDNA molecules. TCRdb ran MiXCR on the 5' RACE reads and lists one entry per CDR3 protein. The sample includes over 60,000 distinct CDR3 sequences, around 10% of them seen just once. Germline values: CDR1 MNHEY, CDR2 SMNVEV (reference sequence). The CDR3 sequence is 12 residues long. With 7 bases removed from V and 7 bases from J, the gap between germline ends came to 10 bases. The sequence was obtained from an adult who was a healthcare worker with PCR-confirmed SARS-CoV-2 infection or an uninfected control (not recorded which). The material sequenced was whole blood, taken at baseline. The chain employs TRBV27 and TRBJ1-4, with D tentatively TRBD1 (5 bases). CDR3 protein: CASTRATEKLFF. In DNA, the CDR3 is TGTGCCAGCACCAGGGCCACTGAAAAACTGTTTTTT. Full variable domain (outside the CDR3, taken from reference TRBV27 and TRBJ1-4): EAQVTQNPRYLITVTGKKLTVTCSQNMNHEYMSWYRQDPGLGLRQIYYSMNVEVTDKGDVPEGYKVSRKEKRNFPLILESPSPNQTSLYFCASTRATEKLFFGSGTQLSVL.